Each of the 7 T cell receptor beta chains below was sequenced from the same sample in a study of CD8+ T cells in alopecia areata. The treatment denotes: oral pan-JAK inhibitor, 5-10 mg twice daily. cDNA serving as the sequencing template came from extracted, reverse transcribed RNA. Clones were read by immunoSEQ multiplex PCR, and TCRdb kept only the in-frame ones, dropping some. The sample includes about 190,000 clones, under 80% of them seen just once. Sequences were derived from CD4+ T cells sorted from blood, sampled at week 49, from a patient treated with tofacitinib. The receptors come from a human donor with alopecia areata.

The rearrangement links TRBV18 to TRBJ2-7; perhaps TRBD2 as D (6 bases). In germline, CDR1 is KGHSH, CDR2 LQKENI. V gave up 5 bases and J gave up 5 bases, with 16 bases separating them. The CDR3 extends over 14 amino acids. The CDR3 loop is CASSEAAGRHEQYF. CDR3 bases: TGTGCCAGCTCAGAAGCCGCGGGGCGGCACGAGCAGTACTTC. The variable domain in full, with the rest retrieved from reference TRBV18 and TRBJ2-7, is NAGVMQNPRHLVRRRGQEARLRCSPMKGHSHVYWYRQLPEEGLKFMVYLQKENIIDESGMPKERFSAEFPKEGPSILRIQQVVRGDSAAYFCASSEAAGRHEQYFGPGTRLTVT.

The rearrangement joins TRBV30 to TRBJ1-6; 9 positions agree with TRBD1. The junction had 9 bases not matched to a gene; V was cut back by 8 bases and J by 7 bases. Germline V CDR1 and CDR2: GTSNPN, SVGIG (reference sequence). There are 14 residues in the CDR3. The CDR3 here is CARSQGAKNSPLHF. CDR3 nucleotide sequence: TGTGCCCGCTCACAGGGGGCGAAAAATTCACCCCTCCACTTT.

Worth noting for this clone: Other DNA sequences from this sample encode an identical CDR3 as well. The chain has TRBV5-1 and TRBJ1-1; D is undetermined. V lost 2 bases and J lost 3, with 8 bases in between. The CDR3 runs 13 residues. In germline, CDR1 is SGHRS, CDR2 YFSETQ. CDR3 nucleotide sequence: TGCGCCAGCAGCTTCGGTCGGGACACTGAAGCTTTCTTT. This codes for CASSFGRDTEAFF.

This clone has just a few counts. This chain joins TRBV7-2 and TRBJ2-5, with D perhaps matching TRBD2 (6 bases). Trimming stripped 5 bases from V and 5 bases from J, with 21 bases between. CDR3 length equals 16 residues. Germline CDR1 is SGHTA and CDR2 is FQGNSA. CDR3 bases: TGTGCCAGCAGCCAGCGGGCGGCAGCAGGTTGGGAGACCCAGTACTTC. This codes for CASSQRAAAGWETQYF.

The rearrangement uses TRBV30 and TRBJ2-5; 13 bases align to TRBD2. Unmatched junction bases numbered 11, after V lost 2 bases and J lost 2 bases. CDR3 length: 18 residues. Germline V gene lookup returns CDR1 GTSNPN and CDR2 SVGIG (reference sequence). CDR3 nucleotide sequence: TGTGCCTGGAGTATATTCCGACTAGCGGGGGGTGATCAAGAGACCCAGTACTTC. It yields the protein CAWSIFRLAGGDQETQYF.

J is TRBJ1-6 and V is TRBV11-2, with D uncertain. The CDR3 covers 14 residues. The V gene's germline CDR1 is SGHAT and CDR2 FQNNGV. With 0 bases removed from V and 7 bases from J, the gap between germline ends came to 7 bases. Here the CDR3 DNA reads TGTGCCAGCAGCTTAGAGGGTTTAAATTCACCCCTCCACTTT. Its protein product is CASSLEGLNSPLHF.

This clone was counted between two and nine times. The chain couples TRBV7-8 to TRBJ1-2; perhaps TRBD1 as D (6 bases). The CDR3 runs 14 residues. Trimming removed 5 bases at V and 3 bases at J, with 13 bases between. Germline assignment: CDR1 SGHVS and CDR2 FQNEAQ. The CDR3 spells CASSAGVYHYGYTF. The CDR3 nucleotides are TGTGCCAGCAGCGCAGGGGTTTACCACTATGGCTACACCTTC.